Below are 15 T cell receptor beta chains sequenced from a single sample in a study of OX40 agonist ivuxolimab in advanced cancers. The protocol was immunoSEQ multiplex PCR, while the TCRdb copy is restricted to in-frame clones and leaves out a portion. This sample has tens of thousands of clones; about 83% occur once, and the top ten carry about 14%. The input for sequencing was CD4+ or CD8+ T cells sorted from blood, taken in a trial of the OX40 agonist ivuxolimab. All receptors come from an adult with an advanced solid tumor such as melanoma, head and neck, liver or kidney cancer.

The chain employs TRBV7-8 and TRBJ1-4, with D possibly matching TRBD1 (6 bases). Trimming took 5 bases from V and 7 from J, leaving 29 bases between them. The germline CDR1 and CDR2 sequences are SGHVS and FQNEAQ. There are 19 residues in the CDR3. The CDR3, as DNA: TGTGCCAGCAGCGCCGCAGACAGGATATGGCGGCTTGGTGGTGAAAAACTGTTTTTT. The encoded protein is CASSAADRIWRLGGEKLFF.

The rearrangement joins TRBV30 to TRBJ1-6, with D tentatively TRBD1 (6 bases). This CDR3 has 18 residues. V lost 0 bases, J lost 6 bases, and 21 bases lay in between. Germline V CDR1 and CDR2: GTSNPN, SVGIG (reference sequence). The CDR3 bases are TGTGCCTGGAGTGTACATCCGTCTGGGCTCAGGGGTAATTCACCCCTCCACTTT. This sequence encodes CAWSVHPSGLRGNSPLHF.

The rearrangement joins TRBV5-1 to TRBJ2-1; a weak D match, TRBD1 (5 bases). The CDR3 extends over 12 amino acids. Germline V gives CDR1 SGHRS, CDR2 YFSETQ. Trimming stripped 0 bases from V and 8 bases from J, with 6 bases between. The CDR3 sequence is CASSLARDEQFF. For the CDR3, the DNA is TGCGCCAGCAGCTTGGCCAGGGATGAGCAGTTCTTC.

This sequence joins TRBV28 and TRBJ2-5; 8 nucleotides line up with TRBD2. The CDR3 is made up of 14 amino acids. Trimming cost V 6 bases and J 5 bases; bases outside gene matches: 8. Germline CDR1 and CDR2: MDHEN and SYDVKM. The CDR3, as DNA: TGTGCCAGCAGCCCGGGAGGGGCGCGGGAGACCCAGTACTTC. The encoded protein is CASSPGGARETQYF.

The chain carries TRBV28 and TRBJ1-4, with 7 bases identical to TRBD1. The CDR3 extends over 12 amino acids. From germline, CDR1 is MDHEN and CDR2 SYDVKM. J gave up 7 bases and V 10 bases, and 6 bases lay outside the gene matches. The CDR3 protein is CATATGTEKLFF. In DNA, the CDR3 is TGTGCCACCGCGACAGGGACTGAAAAACTGTTTTTT.

This clone was counted once. V is TRBV5-4 and J is TRBJ2-1; D might be TRBD1 or TRBD2, each matching 6 bases. CDR3 length: 15 residues. The germline V and J ends were trimmed by 5 bases and 5 bases, with 17 bases remaining between them. Looked up from germline, CDR1 is SGHNT and CDR2 is YYREEE (reference sequence). The CDR3 sequence: CASSPWGAVNNEQFF. CDR3 DNA: TGTGCCAGCAGTCCTTGGGGGGCAGTGAACAATGAGCAGTTCTTC.

The chain links TRBV7-3 to TRBJ2-7; 10 nucleotides line up with TRBD2. V lost 5 bases and J lost 2; bases outside the gene matches: 6. The CDR3 covers 15 residues. Germline V gives CDR1 SGHTA, CDR2 FQGTGA. CDR3 in DNA: TGTGCCAGCAGCCAAGGGAGCGGGAGGGCCTACGAGCAGTACTTC. Residues: CASSQGSGRAYEQYF.

This sequence joins TRBV27 and TRBJ1-1; D not certain. The CDR3 has 15 amino acids. V lost 3 bases, J lost 0 bases, and 11 bases lay in between. From germline, CDR1 is MNHEY and CDR2 SMNVEV (reference sequence). This chain's CDR3 is CASSFLAQLNTEAFF. In nucleotides, the CDR3 is TGTGCCAGCAGTTTCTTGGCACAATTGAACACTGAAGCTTTCTTT.

This chain's CDR3 is CASSFRPPDRIISGANVLTF. The CDR3, as DNA: TGTGCCAGCAGTTTCCGCCCTCCGGACAGGATAATCTCTGGGGCCAACGTCCTGACTTTC. The chain employs TRBV27 and TRBJ2-6; 7 bases fit TRBD1. The trim removed 3 bases at V and 0 bases at J, leaving 14 bases unmatched. This CDR3 region has 20 residues. Germline CDR1 MNHEY, CDR2 SMNVEV (reference sequence).

The rearrangement links TRBV7-6 to TRBJ2-7; the D gene is possibly TRBD1 (6 bases). V was clipped by 5 bases and J by 0 bases, with 8 bases between them. This CDR3 spans 13 amino acids. Germline V CDR1 and CDR2: SGHVS, FNYEAQ. The CDR3 sequence is CASSRTDSYEQYF. The DNA of the CDR3 is TGTGCCAGCAGCCGGACAGACTCCTACGAGCAGTACTTC. The full variable domain, rest sourced from reference TRBV7-6 and TRBJ2-7, is GAGVSQSPRYKVTKRGQDVALRCDPISGHVSLYWYRQALGQGPEFLTYFNYEAQQDKSGLPNDRFSAERPEGSISTLTIQRTEQRDSAMYRCASSRTDSYEQYFGPGTRLTVT.

This chain joins TRBV5-1 and TRBJ1-5, with D possibly TRBD1 on 5 matching bases. V lost 0 bases and J lost 0, with 7 bases in between. Germline CDR1 is SGHRS and CDR2 is YFSETQ. There are 15 residues in the CDR3. The DNA of the CDR3 is TGCGCCAGCAGCTTGGCGGGGGGTAGCAATCAGCCCCAGCATTTT. Protein product: CASSLAGGSNQPQHF.

The chain has TRBV5-1 and TRBJ2-7; tentatively, D is TRBD1 (6 bases). In germline, CDR1 is SGHRS, CDR2 YFSETQ. V was trimmed by 3 bases and J by 6 bases, leaving 10 bases between them. The CDR3 length is 12 residues. The CDR3 loop is CASSSNRAEQYF. CDR3 bases: TGCGCCAGCAGCTCAAACAGGGCCGAGCAGTACTTC.

J is TRBJ2-5 and V is TRBV29-1, with a possible D match to TRBD1 (5 bases). The CDR3 length is 13 residues. The V gene lost 8 bases and the J gene lost 1 base, with 14 bases spanning the gap. In germline, CDR1 is SQVTM, CDR2 ANQGSEA. The CDR3 sequence: CSTLDILQETQYF. The CDR3 nucleotides are TGCAGCACCCTGGACATTCTCCAAGAGACCCAGTACTTC.

The gene calls are TRBV30 and TRBJ2-7; 7 positions match TRBD1. CDR1 GTSNPN and CDR2 SVGIG come from the germline V gene (reference sequence). After removal of 6 bases from V and 2 bases from J, the junction contained 4 bases not matched to a gene. CDR3 length: 12 residues. CDR3 protein: CACGDRPYEQYF. For the CDR3, the DNA is TGTGCCTGCGGGGACAGACCCTACGAGCAGTACTTC.

CDR3 nucleotides: TGTGCCAGCTCGAATCAAGGGGGCGAGCAGTACTTC. Protein: CASSNQGGEQYF. The rearrangement links TRBV18 to TRBJ2-7; the D gene is possibly TRBD1 (6 bases). V lost 6 bases and J lost 6, with 12 bases in between. The germline CDR1 and CDR2 sequences are KGHSH and LQKENI. The length of the CDR3 is 12 residues.